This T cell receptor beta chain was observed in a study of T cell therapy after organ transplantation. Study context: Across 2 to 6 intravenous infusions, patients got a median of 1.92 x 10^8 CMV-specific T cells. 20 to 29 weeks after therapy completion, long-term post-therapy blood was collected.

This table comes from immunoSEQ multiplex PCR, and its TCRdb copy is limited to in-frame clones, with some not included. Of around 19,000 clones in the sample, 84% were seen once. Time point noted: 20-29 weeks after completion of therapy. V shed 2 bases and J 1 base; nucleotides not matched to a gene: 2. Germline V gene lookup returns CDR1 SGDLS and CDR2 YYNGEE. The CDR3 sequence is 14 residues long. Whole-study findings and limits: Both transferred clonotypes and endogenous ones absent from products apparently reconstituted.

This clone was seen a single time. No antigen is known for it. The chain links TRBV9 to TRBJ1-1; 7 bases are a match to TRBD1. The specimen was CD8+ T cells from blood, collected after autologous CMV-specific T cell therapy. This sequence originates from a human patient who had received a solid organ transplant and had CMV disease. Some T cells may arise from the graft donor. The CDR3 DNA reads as TGTGCCAGCAGCGTTTGGGACAGGAACACTGAAGCTTTCTTT. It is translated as CASSVWDRNTEAFF.